This TCR beta chain was recovered during a study of graft-versus-host responses after intestinal transplantation. Study summary: All recipients were given anti-thymocyte globulin induction, and tacrolimus and steroids were then administered for 2 to 3 years. Study findings and constraints: Graft-donor T cell macrochimerism in patients accompanied high graft-versus-host to host-versus-graft clonal ratios in allografts.

This clone turned up a few times. What it binds is not known. At the DNA level, this CDR3 is encoded by other sequences in the same sample as well. This CDR3 is built from 15 residues. The V gene's germline CDR1 is MNHNS and CDR2 SASEGT. After removal of 3 bases from V and 4 bases from J, the junction contained 2 bases not matched to a gene. Profiling relied on immunoSEQ multiplex PCR, and the TCRdb table lists in-frame clones only, not all of them. The repertoire holds fewer than 70,000 clones, with roughly 90% as singletons. The V call is TRBV6-1, the J call TRBJ2-3; 12 bases are a match to TRBD1. The sequence was obtained from a human patient who received an intestinal transplant, so some T cells may come from the graft donor. This material consisted of bone marrow, taken less than 750 days after intestinal transplantation. The CDR3 reads CASSEGTGGADTQYF. The CDR3 nucleotides read TGTGCCAGCAGTGAGGGGACAGGGGGCGCAGATACGCAGTATTTT.